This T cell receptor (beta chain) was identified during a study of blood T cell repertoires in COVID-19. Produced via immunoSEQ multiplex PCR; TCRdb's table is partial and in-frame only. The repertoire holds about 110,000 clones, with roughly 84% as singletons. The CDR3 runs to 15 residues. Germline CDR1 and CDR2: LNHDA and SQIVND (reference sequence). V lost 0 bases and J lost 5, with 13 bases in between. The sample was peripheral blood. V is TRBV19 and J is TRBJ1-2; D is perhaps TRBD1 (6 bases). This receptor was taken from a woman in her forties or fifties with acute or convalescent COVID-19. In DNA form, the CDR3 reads TGTGCCAGTAGTATAGAACAGGGAGTTAGGTATGGCTACACCTTC. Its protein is CASSIEQGVRYGYTF.